Each of the 32 T cell receptor beta chains below was sequenced from the same sample in a study of T cell repertoires in cytomegalovirus infection. Using its own MiXCR run on the reads, TCRdb lists one record per CDR3 protein. The sample records nearly 650,000 distinct CDR3 sequences, 24% being singletons. The sequenced sample consisted of CD8+ T cells from PBMCs. These receptors originate from a human donor in good health (CMV status not recorded). Some clones in this sample may be carry-over from other donors' samples.

V usage is TRBV7-6 and J usage is TRBJ2-2; TRBD2 matches at 7 bases. V shed 3 bases, J shed 4 bases, and the junction held 5 bases outside the gene matches. The germline CDR1 and CDR2 sequences are SGHVS and FNYEAQ. This CDR3 has 15 amino acids. CDR3 sequence (DNA): TGTGCCAGCAGCTTGAGGGAGGGGACCACCGGGGAGCTGTTTTTT. It is translated as CASSLREGTTGELFF. Supplemented by reference TRBV7-6 and TRBJ2-2, the full variable domain reads GAGVSQSPRYKVTKRGQDVALRCDPISGHVSLYWYRQALGQGPEFLTYFNYEAQQDKSGLPNDRFSAERPEGSISTLTIQRTEQRDSAMYRCASSLREGTTGELFFGEGSRLTVL.

The sample holds a few counts of this clonotype. The chain carries TRBV7-9 and TRBJ2-4, with D possibly TRBD2 on 6 matching bases. Trimming removed 0 bases from V and 6 bases from J, with 15 bases in between. Germline CDR1 is SEHNR and CDR2 is FQNEAQ (reference sequence). The CDR3 is 16 residues long. The CDR3 is CASSLARGRERNIQYF. Here the CDR3 DNA reads TGTGCCAGCAGCTTAGCGCGGGGAAGAGAACGAAACATTCAGTACTTC.

The rearrangement links TRBV20-1 to TRBJ2-1; 9 positions match TRBD2. Germline V CDR1 and CDR2: DFQATT, SNEGSKA (reference sequence). This CDR3 spans 15 amino acids. Trimming took 0 bases from V and 4 from J; bases not matched to a gene: 4. This CDR3 reads CSARERGGGYNEQFF. The CDR3 nucleotides are TGCAGTGCTAGAGAGCGGGGGGGAGGGTACAATGAGCAGTTCTTC.

About this clonotype: This may come from a read error, since a much larger clone is one base off. This sequence joins TRBV7-8 and TRBJ2-7; D possibly corresponds to TRBD1 (6 bases). Trimming cost V 2 bases and J 6 bases, with 17 bases left between them. The CDR3 is 15 residues long. Germline loops: CDR1 SGHVS, CDR2 FQNEAQ. CDR3 bases: TGTGCCAGCAGCTTAACCCTCAGGCAGGGGAGCGAGCAGTACTTC. As protein: CASSLTLRQGSEQYF. The full variable domain, in which reference TRBV7-8 and TRBJ2-7 provide the parts outside the CDR3, is GAGVSQSPRYKVAKRGQDVALRCDPISGHVSLFWYQQALGQGPEFLTYFQNEAQLDKSGLPSDRFFAERPEGSVSTLKIQRTQQEDSAVYLCASSLTLRQGSEQYFGPGTRLTVT.

This clonotype was detected only a few times. The chain's CDR3 is CASSFNGPNQPQHF. The CDR3 DNA reads TGTGCCAGCAGTTTTAACGGTCCCAATCAGCCCCAGCATTTT. The genes are TRBV28 and TRBJ1-5; D is undetermined. The CDR3 has 14 amino acids. V was pared by 3 bases and J by 3 bases, with 9 bases between. Looked up from germline, CDR1 is MDHEN and CDR2 is SYDVKM.

This clonotype showed up many times. The chain couples TRBV6-2 or TRBV6-3 to TRBJ1-1; D might be TRBD1 (5 bases). The V end was cut by 3 bases, the J end by 8 bases, with 7 bases between. CDR1 is MNHEY and CDR2 is SVGEGT in the germline V gene. CDR3 length: 11 amino acids. CDR3: CASSYTGEAFF. The CDR3 bases are TGTGCCAGCAGTTATACAGGAGAAGCTTTCTTT.

This clonotype came up once. The genes are TRBV28 and TRBJ2-7, with 7 positions matching TRBD2. Per the germline V gene, CDR1 is MDHEN and CDR2 is SYDVKM. The length of the CDR3 is 14 residues. The V and J ends lost 5 bases and 6 bases, in that order; junction bases with no gene match: 10. CDR3 nucleotides: TGTGCCAGCAGTGAAGTACCGGGACTAACCGAGCAGTACGTC. This codes for CASSEVPGLTEQYV.

This clonotype was counted only a few times. J is TRBJ2-1 and V is TRBV20-1; D possibly corresponds to TRBD2 (5 bases). This CDR3 has 16 residues. The V and J ends lost 1 base and 1 base respectively, with 14 bases between them. The V gene's germline CDR1 is DFQATT and CDR2 SNEGSKA (reference sequence). CDR3 sequence (DNA): TGCAGTGCTAGAGCCCCACGGGGTGAGTCCTACAATGAGCAGTTCTTC. Translation gives CSARAPRGESYNEQFF.

The rearrangement joins TRBV20-1 to TRBJ1-2; TRBD1 aligns across 7 bases. With 3 bases clipped from V and 8 bases from J, the junction kept 6 bases outside the gene matches. CDR1 is DFQATT and CDR2 is SNEGSKA in the germline V gene (reference sequence). The CDR3 runs 12 residues. The DNA for the CDR3 is TGCAGTGCTAGGGACAGGCCCATCGGCTACACCTTC. It encodes CSARDRPIGYTF.

This clonotype was picked up a small number of times. CDR3 in amino acids: CASSPLGRTRTDTQYF. The CDR3 region has the DNA TGTGCCAGCAGCCCATTGGGAAGGACACGCACAGATACGCAGTATTTT. The chain has TRBV14 and TRBJ2-3; D may be TRBD1 (5 bases). Germline CDR1 reads SGHDN; CDR2 reads FVKESK. The length of the CDR3 is 16 residues. V lost 4 bases to trimming and J lost 1 base, with 15 bases between them.

This clonotype has just a few counts. The chain is built from TRBV7-9 and TRBJ2-3, with a tentative D call TRBD2 (5 bases). Germline V lookup: CDR1 SEHNR, CDR2 FQNEAQ (reference sequence). The CDR3 is made up of 16 amino acids. V dropped 5 bases and J dropped 0 bases, with 15 bases sitting between them. The CDR3 sequence: CASSARGPESTDTQYF. CDR3 DNA: TGTGCCAGCAGCGCCCGGGGTCCTGAGAGCACAGATACGCAGTATTTT.

The CDR3 nucleotides read TGTGCCAGCAGCCAAGATGGGGGAGGTGGCAATCAGCCCCAGCATTTT. This gives the protein CASSQDGGGGNQPQHF. The chain is built from TRBV14 and TRBJ1-5; possibly TRBD1 for D (5 bases). V lost 0 bases, J lost 2 bases, and 11 bases lay in between. The CDR3 runs 16 residues. Germline CDR1 reads SGHDN; CDR2 reads FVKESK.

This clonotype has ten or more counts. The chain carries TRBV2 and TRBJ2-6; D unresolved. The length of the CDR3 is 15 residues. V was shortened by 3 bases and J by 4 bases, with 10 bases between the two germline ends. CDR1 is SNHLY and CDR2 is FYNNEI in the germline V gene. The CDR3 DNA sequence: TGTGCCAGCAGTGATCCGGGTGCCGGGGCCAACGTCCTGACTTTC. Its translation: CASSDPGAGANVLTF. Variable domain in full (rest from reference TRBV2 and TRBJ2-6): EPEVTQTPSHQVTQMGQEVILRCVPISNHLYFYWYRQILGQKVEFLVSFYNNEISEKSEIFDDQFSVERPDGSNFTLKIRSTKLEDSAMYFCASSDPGAGANVLTFGAGSRLTVL.

This clonotype was counted many times. CDR3 loop: CASSFRLAGATLYTGELFF. The CDR3 DNA sequence: TGTGCCAGCAGTTTTCGGCTAGCGGGGGCCACGCTTTACACCGGGGAGCTGTTTTTT. The chain links TRBV12-3 or TRBV12-4 to TRBJ2-2; 10 nucleotides agree with TRBD2. V was pared by 3 bases and J by 3 bases, with 13 bases of the junction left unmatched. The CDR3 is 19 residues long.

This clonotype was seen more than once but under ten times. CDR3 bases: TGCAGCGCTCCTCTGTCGAACACTGAAGCTTTCTTT. Its protein product is CSAPLSNTEAFF. This chain connects TRBV29-1 to TRBJ1-1; no clear D gene. V was pared by 7 bases and J by 1 base, with 10 bases between. Germline lookup yields CDR1 SQVTM and CDR2 ANQGSEA. CDR3 length: 12 residues.

This clonotype was recorded many times. The gene calls are TRBV12-3 or TRBV12-4 and TRBJ1-1; 9 positions agree with TRBD1. The CDR3 extends over 15 amino acids. With 3 bases clipped from V and 4 bases from J, the junction kept 6 bases outside the gene matches. Written as DNA, the CDR3 is TGTGCCAGCAGTTTTAGGGGACAGGGACTCACTGAAGCTTTCTTT. It is translated as CASSFRGQGLTEAFF.

The rearrangement joins TRBV10-1 to TRBJ1-2; D not resolved. Trimming left V 0 bases short and J 4 bases short, with 6 bases between. Germline lookup yields CDR1 WNHNN and CDR2 SYGVQD (reference sequence). The CDR3 extends over 13 amino acids. The DNA for the CDR3 is TGCGCCAGCAGTGAGTCGGCAGCCTATGGCTACACCTTC. Translated, it gives CASSESAAYGYTF.

At least ten counts were recorded for this clonotype. The genes are TRBV7-6 and TRBJ1-1; D ambiguous. Per germline, CDR1 SGHVS and CDR2 FNYEAQ. The V and J ends lost 6 bases and 5 bases respectively, with 13 bases between them. The CDR3 has 13 amino acids. The CDR3 DNA follows: TGTGCCAGCAGTCTCAAGTGGGAAACTGAAGCTTTCTTT. Protein product: CASSLKWETEAFF.

This clonotype was observed many times. The chain joins TRBV12-3 or TRBV12-4 to TRBJ1-5; D might be TRBD1 (5 bases). This CDR3 region has 14 residues. V lost 3 bases and J lost 5, with 11 bases in between. The CDR3 DNA reads as TGTGCCAGCAGTTTCTCAGGGTCCTATCAGCCCCAGCATTTT. Translated: CASSFSGSYQPQHF.

This clonotype was seen more than once but under ten times. The genes are TRBV20-1 and TRBJ1-3, with 7 bases aligning to TRBD1. The CDR3 has 14 residues. After removal of 2 bases from V and 2 bases from J, the junction contained 3 bases not matched to a gene. Germline V CDR1 and CDR2: DFQATT, SNEGSKA (reference sequence). CDR3 residues: CSARNTGAGNTIYF. The DNA of the CDR3 is TGCAGTGCTAGAAACACAGGGGCTGGAAACACCATATATTTT.

This clonotype was picked up many times. The CDR3 reads CASSSTLAGNTDTQYF. In DNA form, the CDR3 reads TGTGCCAGCAGCTCCACACTAGCGGGGAACACAGATACGCAGTATTTT. The gene calls are TRBV7-6 and TRBJ2-3; TRBD2 aligns across 10 bases. After removal of 4 bases from V and 2 bases from J, the junction contained 6 bases not matched to a gene. The CDR3 is made up of 16 amino acids. CDR1 is SGHVS, CDR2 FNYEAQ, per germline. Supplemented by reference TRBV7-6 and TRBJ2-3, the full variable domain reads GAGVSQSPRYKVTKRGQDVALRCDPISGHVSLYWYRQALGQGPEFLTYFNYEAQQDKSGLPNDRFSAERPEGSISTLTIQRTEQRDSAMYRCASSSTLAGNTDTQYFGPGTRLTVL.

This chain links TRBV19 with TRBJ1-2, with 7 bases aligning to TRBD1. Germline values: CDR1 LNHDA, CDR2 SQIVND (reference sequence). V lost 5 bases and J lost 8; bases outside the gene matches: 17. There are 16 residues in the CDR3. The DNA for the CDR3 is TGTGCCAGTAGTGCACCGGGACAGAATGTCAGGGGCGGCTACACCTTC. As protein: CASSAPGQNVRGGYTF. The variable domain in full, with the rest retrieved from reference TRBV19 and TRBJ1-2, is DGGITQSPKYLFRKEGQNVTLSCEQNLNHDAMYWYRQDPGQGLRLIYYSQIVNDFQKGDIAEGYSVSREKKESFPLTVTSAQKNPTAFYLCASSAPGQNVRGGYTFGSGTRLTVV.

This clonotype was seen only a few times. The rearrangement links TRBV28 to TRBJ2-7, with 8 positions matching TRBD1. The CDR3 covers 15 residues. The germline V gene has CDR1 MDHEN and CDR2 SYDVKM. V lost 4 bases, J lost 3 bases, and 8 bases stayed unmatched. The CDR3 nucleotides read TGTGCCAGCAGTTCCCTCGGACAGGGTGACTACGAGCAGTACGTC. This encodes CASSSLGQGDYEQYV.

The chain links TRBV6-5 to TRBJ2-2, with unresolved D. This CDR3 is 13 amino acids long. V was shortened by 1 base and J by 5 bases, with 5 bases between the two germline ends. Germline V CDR1 and CDR2: MNHEY, SVGAGI. The CDR3 sequence: CASSYLPTGELFF. CDR3 coding DNA: TGTGCCAGCAGTTACTTACCGACCGGGGAGCTGTTTTTT.

Worth noting for this clonotype: Just one base apart from a much larger clone, this may be a read error. The CDR3 here is CTSSLSDRPKVEKLFF. In nucleotides, the CDR3 is TGTACCAGCAGCCTCAGCGACAGGCCCAAGGTGGAAAAACTGTTTTTT. The J gene is TRBJ1-4, the V gene TRBV7-8, with a possible D match to TRBD1 (6 bases). The CDR3 has 16 residues. CDR1 is SGHVS, CDR2 FQNEAQ, per germline.

This clonotype was counted between two and nine times. This sequence joins TRBV7-2 and TRBJ1-2, with a tentative D call TRBD1 (5 bases). Germline values: CDR1 SGHTA, CDR2 FQGNSA. The V gene lost 4 bases and the J gene lost 1 base, with 16 bases spanning the gap. The CDR3 is 16 residues long. The CDR3 region is CASSSRDLFFNYGYTF. The CDR3 bases are TGTGCCAGCAGCTCCCGGGACCTCTTTTTTAACTATGGCTACACCTTC.

About this clonotype itself: A much larger clone sits a single nucleotide away, making a read error possible. The V call is TRBV6-6, the J call TRBJ2-6; 9 nucleotides match TRBD2. CDR1 is MNHNY and CDR2 is SVGAGI in the germline V gene (reference sequence). CDR3 size: 18 residues. After removal of 7 bases from V and 8 bases from J, the junction contained 18 bases not matched to a gene. CDR3 sequence (DNA): TGTGCCAGCACCCTAGGACTAGCGAGCCCTTCCGGGACCAACGTCCTGACTTTC. Amino acid sequence: CASTLGLASPSGTNVLTF.

Ten or more counts support this clonotype. The chain links TRBV11-2 to TRBJ2-1; D possibly corresponds to TRBD2 (5 bases). The CDR3 totals 16 residues. Germline V gives CDR1 SGHAT, CDR2 FQNNGV. V shed 4 bases and J shed 4 bases, with 17 bases lying between them. CDR3 DNA sequence: TGTGCCAGCAGCTCCCCTGCGGGCCGCATGTACAATGAGCAGTTCTTC. This sequence encodes CASSSPAGRMYNEQFF.

Points on this clonotype: This may come from a read error, since a much larger clone is one base off. The V and J genes are TRBV7-9 and TRBJ2-3; TRBD1 is a possible D gene (6 bases). Trimming left V 10 bases short and J 5 bases short, with 16 bases between. Germline V lookup: CDR1 SEHNR, CDR2 FQNEAQ (reference sequence). The CDR3 sequence is 13 residues long. The CDR3 DNA reads as TGTGCCATCCAGGACAGTAATGTAGATACGCAGTATTTT. Its translation is CAIQDSNVDTQYF.

This clonotype has only a few counts. This chain links TRBV7-2 with TRBJ2-7, with D perhaps TRBD1 or TRBD2 (5 bases each). There are 16 residues in the CDR3. Trimming took 1 base from V and 1 from J, leaving 14 bases between them. Germline V lookup: CDR1 SGHTA, CDR2 FQGNSA. The CDR3 loop is CASSLVLWDPSYEQYV. The CDR3 DNA sequence: TGTGCCAGCAGCTTAGTTCTCTGGGACCCTTCCTACGAGCAGTACGTC.

The V and J genes are TRBV19 and TRBJ1-1; D gene ambiguous. The length of the CDR3 is 15 residues. Looked up from germline, CDR1 is LNHDA and CDR2 is SQIVND (reference sequence). V gave up 0 bases and J gave up 4 bases, with 12 bases separating them. CDR3 in DNA: TGTGCCAGTAGTATAGATCTATTAGGGCCCACTGAAGCTTTCTTT. Its protein product is CASSIDLLGPTEAFF. Full variable domain (outside the CDR3, taken from reference TRBV19 and TRBJ1-1): DGGITQSPKYLFRKEGQNVTLSCEQNLNHDAMYWYRQDPGQGLRLIYYSQIVNDFQKGDIAEGYSVSREKKESFPLTVTSAQKNPTAFYLCASSIDLLGPTEAFFGQGTRLTVV.

This clonotype has only a few counts. The chain uses TRBV28 and TRBJ1-5; 8 bases are a match to TRBD1. The CDR3 sequence is 17 residues long. V lost 5 bases, J lost 1 base, and 10 bases stayed unmatched. Germline V gene sequence: CDR1 MDHEN, CDR2 SYDVKM. For the CDR3, the DNA is TGTGCCAGCAGTCCCCGACAGGGGTATGGGAGCAATCAGCCCCAGCATTTT. Encoded protein: CASSPRQGYGSNQPQHF.